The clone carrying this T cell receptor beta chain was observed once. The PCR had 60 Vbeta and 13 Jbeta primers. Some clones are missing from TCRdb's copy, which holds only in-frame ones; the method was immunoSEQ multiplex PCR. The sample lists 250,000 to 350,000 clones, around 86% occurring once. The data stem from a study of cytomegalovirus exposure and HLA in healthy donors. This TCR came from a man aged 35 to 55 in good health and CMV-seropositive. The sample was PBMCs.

The CDR3 DNA sequence: TGTGCCAGCAGCTTAGCACTATTTGAACAGTTCTTC. Encoded protein: CASSLALFEQFF. The chain is built from TRBV7-2 and TRBJ2-1; D remains unclear. Trimming stripped 0 bases from V and 13 bases from J, with 10 bases between. Per the germline V gene, CDR1 is SGHTA and CDR2 is FQGNSA. This CDR3 has 12 amino acids.